This T cell receptor (beta chain) came from a study of cytomegalovirus exposure and HLA in healthy donors. The CDR3 length is 16 residues. Germline-derived CDR1 and CDR2 are LNHDA and SQIVND (reference sequence). V was clipped by 5 bases and J by 0 bases, with 14 bases between them. Study-level results: According to a later analysis, most TCR beta chains associated with CMV appeared HLA-restricted.

This clone appeared a single time. What it recognizes is unknown. The PCR used 60 Vbeta and 13 Jbeta primers. Using immunoSEQ multiplex PCR, the repertoire was profiled, and TCRdb retains in-frame clones only, with some absent. Of 160,000 or so clones in the sample, 75% to 80% were seen once. The rearrangement uses TRBV19 and TRBJ2-1; D remains ambiguous. Sequenced input: PBMCs. The receptor's source is a man in his forties in good health and CMV-seropositive. As DNA, the CDR3 is TGTGCCAGTAGTCCCCGTATGGCTAGCTCCTACAATGAGCAGTTCTTC. Translated: CASSPRMASSYNEQFF. Together with reference TRBV19 and TRBJ2-1, the CDR3 gives the full variable domain: DGGITQSPKYLFRKEGQNVTLSCEQNLNHDAMYWYRQDPGQGLRLIYYSQIVNDFQKGDIAEGYSVSREKKESFPLTVTSAQKNPTAFYLCASSPRMASSYNEQFFGPGTRLTVL.